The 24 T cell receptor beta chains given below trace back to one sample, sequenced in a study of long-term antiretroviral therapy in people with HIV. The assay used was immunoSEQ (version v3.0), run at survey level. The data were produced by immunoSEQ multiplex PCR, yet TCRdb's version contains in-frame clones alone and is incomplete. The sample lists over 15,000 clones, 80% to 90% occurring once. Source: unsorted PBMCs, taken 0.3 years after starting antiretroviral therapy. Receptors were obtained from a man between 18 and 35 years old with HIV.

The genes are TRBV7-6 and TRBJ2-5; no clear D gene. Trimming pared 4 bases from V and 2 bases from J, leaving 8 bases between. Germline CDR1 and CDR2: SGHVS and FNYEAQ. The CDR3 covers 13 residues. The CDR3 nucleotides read TGTGCCAGCAGCTCTACACTTCAAGAGACCCAGTACTTC. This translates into CASSSTLQETQYF.

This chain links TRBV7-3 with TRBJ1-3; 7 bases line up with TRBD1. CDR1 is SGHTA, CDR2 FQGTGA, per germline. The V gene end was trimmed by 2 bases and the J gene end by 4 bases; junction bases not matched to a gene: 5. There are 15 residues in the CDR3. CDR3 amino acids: CASSLSGGFGNTIYF. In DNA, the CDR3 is TGTGCCAGCAGCTTATCAGGGGGTTTCGGAAACACCATATATTTT.

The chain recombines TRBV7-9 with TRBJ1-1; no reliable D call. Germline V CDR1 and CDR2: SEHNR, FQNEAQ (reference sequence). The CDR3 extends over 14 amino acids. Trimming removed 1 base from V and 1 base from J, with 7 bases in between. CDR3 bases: TGTGCCAGCAGCTTAGGGGGAGGGAACACTGAAGCTTTCTTT. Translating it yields CASSLGGGNTEAFF. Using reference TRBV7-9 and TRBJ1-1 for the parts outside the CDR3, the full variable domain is DTGVSQNPRHKITKRGQNVTFRCDPISEHNRLYWYRQTLGQGPEFLTYFQNEAQLEKSRLLSDRFSAERPKGSFSTLEIQRTEQGDSAMYLCASSLGGGNTEAFFGQGTRLTVV.

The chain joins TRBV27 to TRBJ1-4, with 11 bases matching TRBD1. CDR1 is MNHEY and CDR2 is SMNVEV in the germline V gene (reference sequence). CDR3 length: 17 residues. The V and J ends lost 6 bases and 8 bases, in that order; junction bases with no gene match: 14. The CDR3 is CASRQISGTGGREKLFF. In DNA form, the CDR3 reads TGTGCCAGCAGACAGATATCCGGGACAGGGGGGAGGGAAAAACTGTTTTTT.

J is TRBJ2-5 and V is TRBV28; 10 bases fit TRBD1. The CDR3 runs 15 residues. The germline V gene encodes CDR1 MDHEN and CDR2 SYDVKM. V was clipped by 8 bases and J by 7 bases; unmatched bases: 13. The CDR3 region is CASQGGDRGFVTQYF. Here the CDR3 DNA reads TGTGCCAGCCAGGGAGGGGACAGGGGATTTGTGACCCAGTACTTC. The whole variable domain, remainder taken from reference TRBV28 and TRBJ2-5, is DVKVTQSSRYLVKRTGEKVFLECVQDMDHENMFWYRQDPGLGLRLIYFSYDVKMKEKGDIPEGYSVSREKKERFSLILESASTNQTSMYLCASQGGDRGFVTQYFGPGTRLLVL.

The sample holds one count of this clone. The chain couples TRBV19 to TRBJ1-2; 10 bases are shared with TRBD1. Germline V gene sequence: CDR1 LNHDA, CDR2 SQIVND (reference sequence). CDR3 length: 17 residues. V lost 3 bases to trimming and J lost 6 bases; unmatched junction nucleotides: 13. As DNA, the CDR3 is TGTGCCAGTAGTATGGGACAGGGGAAAAGCACGGGCCATGGCTACACCTTC. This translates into CASSMGQGKSTGHGYTF.

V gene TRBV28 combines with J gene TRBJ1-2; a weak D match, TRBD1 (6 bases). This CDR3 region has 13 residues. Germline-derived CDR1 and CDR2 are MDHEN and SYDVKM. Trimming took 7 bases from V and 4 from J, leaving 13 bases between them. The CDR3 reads CASMKGGAYGYTF. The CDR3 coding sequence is TGTGCCAGCATGAAGGGGGGTGCCTATGGCTACACCTTC.

Written as DNA, the CDR3 is TGTGCCAGCAGTGACCCGACTAGCGGGGGCTCCTACGAGCAGTACGTC. It specifies CASSDPTSGGSYEQYV. V usage is TRBV2 and J usage is TRBJ2-7; 12 bases map to TRBD2. Germline V gene sequence: CDR1 SNHLY, CDR2 FYNNEI. The CDR3 has 16 residues. Losses at the gene ends were 3 bases for V and 0 bases for J; bases not matched to a gene: 3.

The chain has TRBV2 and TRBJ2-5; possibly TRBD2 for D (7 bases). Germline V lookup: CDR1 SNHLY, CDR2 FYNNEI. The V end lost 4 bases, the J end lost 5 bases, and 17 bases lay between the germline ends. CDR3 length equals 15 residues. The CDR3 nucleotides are TGTGCCAGCAGTGTCCGAGGGGGGGCCGGGGAGACCCAGTACTTC. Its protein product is CASSVRGGAGETQYF. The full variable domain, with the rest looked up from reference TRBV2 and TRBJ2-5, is EPEVTQTPSHQVTQMGQEVILRCVPISNHLYFYWYRQILGQKVEFLVSFYNNEISEKSEIFDDQFSVERPDGSNFTLKIRSTKLEDSAMYFCASSVRGGAGETQYFGPGTRLLVL.

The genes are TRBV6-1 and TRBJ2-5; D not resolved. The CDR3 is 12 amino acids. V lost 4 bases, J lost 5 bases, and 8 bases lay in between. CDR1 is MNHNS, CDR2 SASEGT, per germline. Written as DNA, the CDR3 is TGTGCCAGCAGTGTCAAGCCGGAGACCCAGTACTTC. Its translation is CASSVKPETQYF.

In nucleotides, the CDR3 is TGTGCCAGCAGACTGGAGTTAGCCAAAAACATTCAGTACTTC. Its protein is CASRLELAKNIQYF. V gene TRBV5-4 combines with J gene TRBJ2-4; D gene ambiguous. V was cut by 5 bases and J by 0 bases, with 9 bases left in between. The CDR3 runs to 14 residues. The germline V gene encodes CDR1 SGHNT and CDR2 YYREEE (reference sequence).

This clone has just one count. The CDR3 DNA reads as TGTGCCAGCAGTGACTTCGTCGGGACCTTAAGTGCTGAAAAACTGTTTTTT. Its translation is CASSDFVGTLSAEKLFF. This chain connects TRBV2 to TRBJ1-4, with D perhaps TRBD1 (5 bases). The V end was cut by 3 bases, the J end by 7 bases, with 21 bases between. The CDR3 consists of 17 residues. Per germline, CDR1 SNHLY and CDR2 FYNNEI.

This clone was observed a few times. The CDR3 protein is CASSQAGTSYNEQFF. The DNA of the CDR3 is TGCGCCAGCAGCCAAGCCGGGACTTCCTACAATGAGCAGTTCTTC. This chain uses TRBV4-1 with TRBJ2-1, with a possible D match to TRBD2 (6 bases). V lost 1 base to trimming and J lost 1 base, with 8 bases between them. Looked up from germline, CDR1 is MGHRA and CDR2 is YSYEKL. CDR3 size: 15 residues.

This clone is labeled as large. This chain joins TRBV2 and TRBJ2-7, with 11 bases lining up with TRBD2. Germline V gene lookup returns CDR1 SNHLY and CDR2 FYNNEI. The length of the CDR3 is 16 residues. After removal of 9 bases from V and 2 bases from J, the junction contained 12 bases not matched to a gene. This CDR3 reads CASADQIAGGPYEQYF. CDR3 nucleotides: TGTGCCAGTGCCGACCAAATAGCGGGGGGGCCCTACGAGCAGTACTTC. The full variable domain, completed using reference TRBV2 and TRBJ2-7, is EPEVTQTPSHQVTQMGQEVILRCVPISNHLYFYWYRQILGQKVEFLVSFYNNEISEKSEIFDDQFSVERPDGSNFTLKIRSTKLEDSAMYFCASADQIAGGPYEQYFGPGTRLTVT.

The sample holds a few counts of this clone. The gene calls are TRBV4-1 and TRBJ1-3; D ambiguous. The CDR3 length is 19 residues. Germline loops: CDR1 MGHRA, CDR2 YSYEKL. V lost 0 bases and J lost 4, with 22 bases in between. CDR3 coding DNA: TGCGCCAGCAGCCAAGATTTAAGGGTCAGAGCGGGATTAGGAAACACCATATATTTT. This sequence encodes CASSQDLRVRAGLGNTIYF.

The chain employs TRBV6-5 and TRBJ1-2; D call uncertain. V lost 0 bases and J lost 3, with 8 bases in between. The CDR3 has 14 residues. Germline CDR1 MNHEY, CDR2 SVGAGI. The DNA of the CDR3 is TGTGCCAGCAGTTACTCGATCCGTCACTATGGCTACACCTTC. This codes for CASSYSIRHYGYTF.

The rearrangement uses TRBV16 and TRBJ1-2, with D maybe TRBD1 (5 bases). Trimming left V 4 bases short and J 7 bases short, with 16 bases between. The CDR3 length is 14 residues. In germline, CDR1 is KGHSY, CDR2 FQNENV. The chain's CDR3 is CASSRDGGAGGYTF. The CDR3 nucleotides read TGTGCCAGCAGCCGGGATGGAGGGGCTGGTGGCTACACCTTC.

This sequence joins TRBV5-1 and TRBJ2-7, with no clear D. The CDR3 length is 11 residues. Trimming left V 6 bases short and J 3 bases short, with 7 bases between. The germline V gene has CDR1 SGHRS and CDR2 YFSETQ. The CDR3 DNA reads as TGCGCCAGCACGGATCACTACGAGCAGTACTTC. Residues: CASTDHYEQYF.

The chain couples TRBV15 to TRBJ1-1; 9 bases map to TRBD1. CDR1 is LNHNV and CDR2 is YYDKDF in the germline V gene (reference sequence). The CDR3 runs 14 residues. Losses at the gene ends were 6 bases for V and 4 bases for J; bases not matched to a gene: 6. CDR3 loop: CATSRDRDITEAFF. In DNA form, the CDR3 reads TGTGCCACCAGTAGGGACAGGGATATCACTGAAGCTTTCTTT.

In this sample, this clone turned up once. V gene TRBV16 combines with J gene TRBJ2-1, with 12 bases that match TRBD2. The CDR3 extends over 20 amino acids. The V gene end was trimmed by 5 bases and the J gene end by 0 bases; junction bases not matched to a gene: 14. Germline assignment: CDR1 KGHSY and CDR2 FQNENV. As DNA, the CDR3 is TGTGCCAGCAGCGCACGGGCTAGCGGGGGGGCAACGAGCTCCTACAATGAGCAGTTCTTC. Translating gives CASSARASGGATSSYNEQFF.

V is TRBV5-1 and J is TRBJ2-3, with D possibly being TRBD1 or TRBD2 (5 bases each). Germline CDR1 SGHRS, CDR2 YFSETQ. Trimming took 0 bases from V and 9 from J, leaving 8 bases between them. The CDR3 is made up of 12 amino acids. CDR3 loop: CASSLEWDTQYF. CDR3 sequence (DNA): TGCGCCAGCAGCTTGGAGTGGGACACGCAGTATTTT. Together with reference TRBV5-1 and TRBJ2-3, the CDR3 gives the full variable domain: KAGVTQTPRYLIKTRGQQVTLSCSPISGHRSVSWYQQTPGQGLQFLFEYFSETQRNKGNFPGRFSGRQFSNSRSEMNVSTLELGDSALYLCASSLEWDTQYFGPGTRLTVL.

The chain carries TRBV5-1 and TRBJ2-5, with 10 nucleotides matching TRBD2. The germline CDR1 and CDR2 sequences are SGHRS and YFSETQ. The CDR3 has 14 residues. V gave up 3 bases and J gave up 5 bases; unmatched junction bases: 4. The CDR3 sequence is CASSSPTSGETQYF. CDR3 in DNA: TGCGCCAGCAGCTCCCCGACTAGCGGGGAGACCCAGTACTTC.

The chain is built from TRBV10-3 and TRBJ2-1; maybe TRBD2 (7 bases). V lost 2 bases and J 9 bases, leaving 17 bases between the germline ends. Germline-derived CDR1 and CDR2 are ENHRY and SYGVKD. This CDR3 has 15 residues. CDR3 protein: CAISEGGALRSEQFF. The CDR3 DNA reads TGTGCCATCAGTGAGGGGGGGGCCCTAAGGAGTGAGCAGTTCTTC.

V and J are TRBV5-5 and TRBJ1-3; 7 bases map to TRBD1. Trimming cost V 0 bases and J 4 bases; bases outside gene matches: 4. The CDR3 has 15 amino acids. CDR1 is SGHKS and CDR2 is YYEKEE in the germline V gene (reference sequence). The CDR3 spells CASSLETGSGNTIYF. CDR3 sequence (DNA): TGTGCCAGCAGCTTGGAGACAGGGTCAGGAAACACCATATATTTT.